A single sample is the source of the 29 T cell receptor beta chains below, sequenced in a study of PD-L1 blockade in urothelial cancer. Assay used: immunoSEQ multiplex PCR; TCRdb lists only in-frame clones, some missing. The table lists 90,000 to 130,000 clones, around 93% of them singletons. Time point described: peripheral blood 6 weeks after treatment start. The material sequenced was PBMCs, taken around atezolizumab (anti-PD-L1) treatment. The receptors shown here come from a man aged 60-69 years with urothelial cancer.

Here the CDR3 reads CASSVGGTTNEQYF. The CDR3 DNA follows: TGTGCCAGCAGCGTAGGTGGGACTACTAACGAGCAGTACTTC. V gene TRBV9 combines with J gene TRBJ2-7, with TRBD2 matching over 7 bases. The CDR3 totals 14 residues. The germline gives CDR1 SGDLS, CDR2 YYNGEE. Trimming at V came to 0 bases and at J to 5 bases, leaving 5 bases not matched to a gene.

The table lists this clone with a count of one. V usage is TRBV4-3 and J usage is TRBJ2-1, with a weak D call TRBD2 (6 bases). Deletions cut 6 bases from V and 2 bases from J, with 17 bases between. CDR1 is LGHNA and CDR2 is YSLEER in the germline V gene. CDR3 length equals 16 residues. DNA of the CDR3: TGCGCCAGCAGTCGATCCGGGACTCCAACCTACAATGAGCAGTTCTTC. Translation gives CASSRSGTPTYNEQFF.

The V gene is TRBV2, the J gene TRBJ2-2; D call uncertain. This CDR3 is 14 amino acids long. The ends were cut back, 4 bases at V and 4 bases at J, with 10 bases in the middle. The germline CDR1 and CDR2 sequences are SNHLY and FYNNEI. In nucleotides, the CDR3 is TGTGCCAGCAGTGTCTCTAGGTCCACCGGGGAGCTGTTTTTT. Amino acids: CASSVSRSTGELFF.

The CDR3 sequence: CASSLAPGSYEQYF. DNA for the CDR3: TGTGCCAGCAGCTTAGCTCCCGGCTCCTACGAGCAGTACTTC. The rearrangement joins TRBV7-2 to TRBJ2-7; no clear D gene. The V gene's germline CDR1 is SGHTA and CDR2 FQGNSA. Trimming cost V 0 bases and J 0 bases, with 6 bases left between them. This CDR3 is 14 amino acids long.

The chain recombines TRBV11-2 with TRBJ2-1; 9 nucleotides align to TRBD2. Germline CDR1 and CDR2: SGHAT and FQNNGV. The CDR3 totals 15 residues. Trimming took 2 bases from V and 7 from J; bases not matched to a gene: 6. The CDR3 region is CASSLISGRENEQFF. For the CDR3, the DNA is TGTGCCAGCAGCTTAATTAGCGGGAGAGAGAATGAGCAGTTCTTC.

The CDR3 DNA is TGCGCCAGCAGCTTAGAGGGACACAATTCACCCCTCCACTTT. Translated, it gives CASSLEGHNSPLHF. The chain uses TRBV5-1 and TRBJ1-6; weak D call: TRBD1 (6 bases). The V gene's germline CDR1 is SGHRS and CDR2 YFSETQ. V shed 2 bases and J shed 7 bases, with 10 bases lying between them. The CDR3 is 14 amino acids. The variable domain in full, with the rest retrieved from reference TRBV5-1 and TRBJ1-6, is KAGVTQTPRYLIKTRGQQVTLSCSPISGHRSVSWYQQTPGQGLQFLFEYFSETQRNKGNFPGRFSGRQFSNSRSEMNVSTLELGDSALYLCASSLEGHNSPLHFGNGTRLTVT.

CDR3 loop: CASSVEPSYEQYF. For the CDR3, the DNA is TGTGCCAGCAGCGTAGAGCCTTCCTACGAGCAGTACTTC. V gene TRBV9 combines with J gene TRBJ2-7; D ambiguous. CDR3 length: 13 amino acids. Germline V gene lookup returns CDR1 SGDLS and CDR2 YYNGEE. V lost 0 bases and J lost 1, with 5 bases in between.

V gene TRBV10-3 combines with J gene TRBJ2-1, with 10 bases identical to TRBD2. V gave up 6 bases and J gave up 2 bases; unmatched junction bases: 22. This CDR3 region has 21 residues. Per germline, CDR1 ENHRY and CDR2 SYGVKD. CDR3 DNA sequence: TGTGCCATCAGGATAGGCCAGATCGCGGGAACTACTAGCGGGACCTACAATGAGCAGTTCTTC. This sequence encodes CAIRIGQIAGTTSGTYNEQFF.

V and J are TRBV19 and TRBJ2-1; 13 bases are shared with TRBD2. Germline-derived CDR1 and CDR2 are LNHDA and SQIVND (reference sequence). V lost 5 bases, J lost 7 bases, and 14 bases stayed unmatched. The CDR3 is made up of 18 amino acids. CDR3 coding DNA: TGTGCCAGTAGTCTCACCCCTGGACTAGCGGGGGAGGAAAATGAGCAGTTCTTC. It translates to CASSLTPGLAGEENEQFF.

The V call is TRBV23-1, the J call TRBJ2-7, with 11 positions matching TRBD1. TRBV23-1 is annotated as an ORF whose role is uncertain. V was pared by 0 bases and J by 1 base, with 14 bases of the junction left unmatched. The CDR3 has 20 amino acids. The CDR3 loop is CASSQSLKDRGRLMSYEQYF. Written as DNA, the CDR3 is TGCGCCAGCAGTCAATCGTTAAAGGACAGGGGGCGTTTAATGTCCTACGAGCAGTACTTC.

The V call is TRBV5-3, the J call TRBJ1-3; the match to TRBD1 covers 9 bases. TRBV5-3 is labeled an ORF, and its function is uncertain. Trimming cost V 0 bases and J 4 bases; bases outside gene matches: 5. The CDR3 extends over 16 amino acids. The CDR3 nucleotides are TGTGCCAGAAGCTTGGAGGGACAGGGTGTCGGAAACACCATATATTTT. Encoded protein: CARSLEGQGVGNTIYF.

This clone was seen more than once but under ten times. V usage is TRBV5-4 and J usage is TRBJ1-6, with 8 bases fitting TRBD1. V was clipped by 4 bases and J by 9 bases; unmatched bases: 6. The CDR3 has 14 residues. Germline CDR1 and CDR2: SGHNT and YYREEE (reference sequence). The CDR3 protein is CASSLPDRGSPLHF. The CDR3 DNA reads TGTGCCAGCAGCCTCCCTGACAGGGGTTCACCCCTCCACTTT.

This rearrangement joins TRBV29-1 to TRBJ1-1, with 9 nucleotides matching TRBD1. The V and J ends lost 4 bases and 9 bases, in that order; junction bases with no gene match: 6. CDR3 size: 12 residues. The germline V gene has CDR1 SQVTM and CDR2 ANQGSEA. CDR3 sequence reads: CSVGTGEAQAFF. CDR3 in DNA: TGCAGCGTTGGGACAGGGGAAGCTCAAGCTTTCTTT.

The chain recombines TRBV2 with TRBJ2-7; possibly TRBD2 for D (5 bases). The V end lost 2 bases, the J end lost 4 bases, and 9 bases lay between the germline ends. This CDR3 is 13 amino acids long. CDR1 SNHLY and CDR2 FYNNEI come from the germline V gene. In DNA, the CDR3 is TGTGCCAGCAGTGAACTTGAGGGTTACGAGCAGTACTTC. Amino acid sequence: CASSELEGYEQYF.

The chain links TRBV7-9 to TRBJ1-1; D is uncertain. CDR1 is SEHNR and CDR2 is FQNEAQ in the germline V gene (reference sequence). The V gene lost 5 bases and the J gene lost 0 bases, with 13 bases spanning the gap. This CDR3 comprises 15 residues. The DNA for the CDR3 is TGTGCCAGCAGCGCCTCGAGGGAGGTGAACACTGAAGCTTTCTTT. It yields the protein CASSASREVNTEAFF.

V gene TRBV10-3 combines with J gene TRBJ1-1, with D maybe TRBD1 (6 bases). This CDR3 comprises 15 residues. Trimming removed 3 bases at V and 1 base at J, with 12 bases between. Germline-derived CDR1 and CDR2 are ENHRY and SYGVKD. The CDR3, as DNA: TGTGCCATCAGTGAAGGTCTGGGGGCGAACACTGAAGCTTTCTTT. It encodes CAISEGLGANTEAFF.

This clone was counted once. The CDR3 DNA follows: TGTGCCAGCAGCGGGGGGGGAATCAGCTCCTACGAGCAGTACTTC. Translating it yields CASSGGGISSYEQYF. The chain joins TRBV4-2 to TRBJ2-7, with 7 nucleotides matching TRBD2. CDR1 and CDR2 (germline): LGHNA, YNFKEQ. Trimming at V came to 5 bases and at J to 0 bases, leaving 7 bases not matched to a gene. The CDR3 runs 15 residues.

The J gene is TRBJ2-7, the V gene TRBV18, with D uncertain. The CDR3 runs to 14 residues. CDR1 is KGHSH, CDR2 LQKENI, per germline. Trimming left V 1 base short and J 3 bases short, with 10 bases between. The CDR3 here is CASSPRADNYEQYF. As DNA, the CDR3 is TGTGCCAGCTCACCACGCGCAGACAACTACGAGCAGTACTTC.

CDR3 amino acids: CASRERQGPDTQYF. CDR3 bases: TGTGCCAGCAGGGAAAGACAGGGGCCAGATACGCAGTATTTT. The chain uses TRBV2 and TRBJ2-3; 8 positions agree with TRBD1. After removal of 6 bases from V and 4 bases from J, the junction contained 6 bases not matched to a gene. Germline CDR1 is SNHLY and CDR2 is FYNNEI. The CDR3 is made up of 14 amino acids.

The CDR3 coding sequence is TGTGCCAGCAGTTACATTCCACAGTCCTTCTACGAGCAGTACTTC. It encodes CASSYIPQSFYEQYF. This chain connects TRBV6-5 to TRBJ2-7; D gene unclear. This CDR3 has 15 amino acids. Germline assignment: CDR1 MNHEY and CDR2 SVGAGI. Trimming stripped 2 bases from V and 3 bases from J, with 14 bases between.

As for this clone: One end of the junction fails to match germline, which may point to a read error. V usage is TRBV11-2 and J usage is TRBJ2-1; D is uncertain. CDR3 length equals 14 residues. CDR1 and CDR2 from the germline V gene are SGHAT and FQNNGV. This CDR3 is CASSLESLYNEQFF. The CDR3 coding sequence is TGTGCCAGCAGCCTAGAGTCCCTATACAATGAGCAGTTCTTC.

The V gene is TRBV7-2, the J gene TRBJ2-7; TRBD1 agrees at 7 bases. The CDR3 length is 15 residues. J lost 1 base, V lost 4 bases, and 7 bases had no gene match. Per germline, CDR1 SGHTA and CDR2 FQGNSA. The CDR3 DNA is TGTGCCAGCAGCTCTCAGGGGGAAAGGTCCTACGAGCAGTACTTC. This gives the protein CASSSQGERSYEQYF.

This chain uses TRBV9 with TRBJ2-2, with TRBD1 matching 9 bases. This CDR3 is 16 amino acids long. The germline V gene has CDR1 SGDLS and CDR2 YYNGEE. The V segment lost 0 bases and the J segment 3 bases; nucleotides outside the gene matches: 3. The CDR3 is CASSVEGTGYTGELFF. The DNA of the CDR3 is TGTGCCAGCAGCGTAGAGGGGACAGGGTACACCGGGGAGCTGTTTTTT. Full variable domain (outside the CDR3, taken from reference TRBV9 and TRBJ2-2): DSGVTQTPKHLITATGQRVTLRCSPRSGDLSVYWYQQSLDQGLQFLIQYYNGEERAKGNILERFSAQQFPDLHSELNLSSLELGDSALYFCASSVEGTGYTGELFFGEGSRLTVL.

The rearrangement links TRBV7-2 to TRBJ1-5; D gene unclear. The CDR3 is made up of 16 amino acids. Per the germline V gene, CDR1 is SGHTA and CDR2 is FQGNSA. V was clipped by 1 base and J by 4 bases, with 14 bases between them. The CDR3 DNA reads TGTGCCAGCAGCTTAGATGGCGGGTCGGGGAATCAGCCCCAGCATTTT. Its translation is CASSLDGGSGNQPQHF.

This clone came up once. The chain combines TRBV11-3 with TRBJ2-5, with TRBD2 matching over 14 bases. This CDR3 has 18 residues. The germline V gene has CDR1 SGHNT and CDR2 YENEEA. V dropped 5 bases and J dropped 4; count of bases not matched to a gene: 12. CDR3 bases: TGTGCCAGCAGCCCGGGACTAGCGGGAGTCTTCGGAGTAGAGACCCAGTACTTC. Its protein is CASSPGLAGVFGVETQYF.

The rearrangement links TRBV16 to TRBJ1-4; tentatively, D is TRBD1 (5 bases). From germline, CDR1 is KGHSY and CDR2 FQNENV. V lost 4 bases and J lost 0, with 15 bases in between. CDR3 length: 17 amino acids. The CDR3: CASSPLSPGATNEKLFF. The CDR3 nucleotides are TGTGCCAGCAGCCCCCTCTCCCCGGGGGCAACTAATGAAAAACTGTTTTTT.

The chain recombines TRBV16 with TRBJ1-5; D is uncertain. The CDR3 covers 15 residues. Trimming shortened V by 0 bases and J by 1 base, and 7 bases separated the two germline ends. The germline CDR1 and CDR2 sequences are KGHSY and FQNENV. The CDR3 loop reads CASSQSGDSNQPQHF. CDR3 nucleotides: TGTGCCAGCAGCCAATCGGGCGACAGCAATCAGCCCCAGCATTTT.

The rearrangement links TRBV18 to TRBJ2-7, with 8 bases fitting TRBD1. Trimming cost V 3 bases and J 5 bases; bases outside gene matches: 6. CDR3 length: 14 amino acids. The germline CDR1 and CDR2 sequences are KGHSH and LQKENI. The CDR3 is CASSPSTGVDEQYF. In DNA form, the CDR3 reads TGTGCCAGCTCACCCTCGACAGGGGTCGACGAGCAGTACTTC.

The chain has TRBV7-2 and TRBJ2-3; possibly TRBD2 for D (5 bases). The CDR3 is 13 amino acids. Per germline, CDR1 SGHTA and CDR2 FQGNSA. The germline V and J ends were trimmed by 5 bases and 4 bases, with 10 bases remaining between them. The CDR3 bases are TGTGCCAGCAGCCCTATGGGAGCAGATACGCAGTATTTT. This codes for CASSPMGADTQYF.